This T cell receptor beta chain originates from a study of OX40 agonist ivuxolimab in advanced cancers. Data came from immunoSEQ multiplex PCR; TCRdb stores just in-frame clones and leaves some out. Of roughly 75,000 clones in the sample, approximately 93% were seen once. General observations from the study: More expanded clones were seen, on average, in CD8+ T cells than in CD4+. Specificity for antigen went undetermined in the expanded peripheral T cells.

Concerning this clone itself: The antigen is not known.

Blood draws occurred at baseline, cycle 4 day 1, and cycle 7 day 1. This TCR derives from an adult with an advanced solid tumor such as melanoma, head and neck, liver or kidney cancer. The specimen comprised CD4+ or CD8+ T cells sorted from blood, sampled in a trial of the OX40 agonist ivuxolimab.

CDR3 region: CASSLTAQGNSPLHF. CDR3 nucleotide sequence: TGTGCCAGCAGCCTCACCGCACAGGGAAATTCACCCCTCCACTTT. The chain links TRBV11-2 to TRBJ1-6; maybe TRBD1 (6 bases). Germline CDR1 SGHAT, CDR2 FQNNGV. V dropped 5 bases and J dropped 7 bases, with 15 bases sitting between them. This CDR3 has 15 amino acids.